The 5 T cell receptor beta chains in this list originate from one sample, sequenced in a study of CD8+ T cells in alopecia areata. RNA extraction and reverse transcription yielded cDNA as sequencing template. Some clones are missing from TCRdb's copy, which holds only in-frame ones; the method was immunoSEQ multiplex PCR. The table lists 85,000 to 110,000 clones, about 60% of them singletons, with 8% to 10% in the top ten. Specimen: CD4+ T cells sorted from blood. The receptor source for this set is a human donor in good health.

This clone was recorded a few times. The rearrangement links TRBV5-1 to TRBJ1-1; D unclear. The CDR3 is 13 residues long. The germline V gene encodes CDR1 SGHRS and CDR2 YFSETQ. Trimming pared 0 bases from V and 5 bases from J, leaving 8 bases between. The CDR3 region is CASSLAAATEAFF. In DNA, the CDR3 is TGCGCCAGCAGCTTGGCGGCCGCAACTGAAGCTTTCTTT.

Concerning this clone itself: This specimen includes other DNA sequences encoding the same CDR3. Here the CDR3 DNA reads TGCAGCGTGGAGGGGCGGATGAACACTGAAGCTTTCTTT. Its translation: CSVEGRMNTEAFF. The rearrangement uses TRBV29-1 and TRBJ1-1; D is possibly TRBD1 (5 bases). The germline V and J ends were trimmed by 6 bases and 0 bases, with 11 bases remaining between them. CDR1 is SQVTM, CDR2 ANQGSEA, per germline. There are 13 residues in the CDR3.

This clone has only a few counts. The CDR3: CASSHEVRQPQHF. CDR3 sequence (DNA): TGCGCCAGCAGCCACGAAGTTCGTCAGCCCCAGCATTTT. The J gene is TRBJ1-5, the V gene TRBV4-1, with D uncertain. V dropped 3 bases and J dropped 6 bases, with 9 bases sitting between them. Germline CDR1 and CDR2: MGHRA and YSYEKL. CDR3 length equals 13 residues.

The CDR3 protein is CASSLSGTDTQYF. The DNA of the CDR3 is TGTGCCAGCAGTTTATCTGGCACAGATACGCAGTATTTT. The chain couples TRBV28 to TRBJ2-3; D gene unclear. The CDR3 spans 13 residues. Germline CDR1 reads MDHEN; CDR2 reads SYDVKM. V lost 1 base, J lost 1 base, and 3 bases lay in between. The full variable domain, completed using reference TRBV28 and TRBJ2-3, is DVKVTQSSRYLVKRTGEKVFLECVQDMDHENMFWYRQDPGLGLRLIYFSYDVKMKEKGDIPEGYSVSREKKERFSLILESASTNQTSMYLCASSLSGTDTQYFGPGTRLTVL.

This clone was picked up one time. J is TRBJ2-3 and V is TRBV7-2, with 7 bases identical to TRBD2. The CDR3 is 15 residues long. Germline V gives CDR1 SGHTA, CDR2 FQGNSA. V was clipped by 5 bases and J by 4 bases; unmatched bases: 9. DNA of the CDR3: TGTGCCAGCAGCCCGATCCATCGGGGGGCAGATACGCAGTATTTT. Translated: CASSPIHRGADTQYF.